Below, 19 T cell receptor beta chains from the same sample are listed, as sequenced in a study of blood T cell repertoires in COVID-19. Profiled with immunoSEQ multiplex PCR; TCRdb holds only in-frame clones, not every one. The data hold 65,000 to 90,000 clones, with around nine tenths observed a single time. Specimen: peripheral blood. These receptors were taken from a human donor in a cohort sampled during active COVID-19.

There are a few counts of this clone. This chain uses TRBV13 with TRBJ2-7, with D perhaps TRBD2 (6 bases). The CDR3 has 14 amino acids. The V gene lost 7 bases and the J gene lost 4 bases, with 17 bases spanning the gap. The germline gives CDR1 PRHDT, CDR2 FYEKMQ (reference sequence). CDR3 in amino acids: CASTLRGSRYEQYF. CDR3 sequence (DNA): TGTGCCAGCACCCTGCGGGGAAGCCGGTACGAGCAGTACTTC.

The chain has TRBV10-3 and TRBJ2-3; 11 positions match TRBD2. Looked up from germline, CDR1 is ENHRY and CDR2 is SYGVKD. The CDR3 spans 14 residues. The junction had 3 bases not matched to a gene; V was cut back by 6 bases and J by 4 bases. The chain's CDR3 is CAISQTSGADTQYF. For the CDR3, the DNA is TGTGCCATCAGCCAGACTAGCGGGGCAGATACGCAGTATTTT.

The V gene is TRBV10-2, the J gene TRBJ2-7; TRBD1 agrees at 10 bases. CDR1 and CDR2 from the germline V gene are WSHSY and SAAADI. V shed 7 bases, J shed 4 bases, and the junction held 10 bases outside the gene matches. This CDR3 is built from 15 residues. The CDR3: CASNKGGTGVYEQYF. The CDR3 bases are TGCGCCAGCAACAAGGGCGGGACAGGGGTTTACGAGCAGTACTTC.

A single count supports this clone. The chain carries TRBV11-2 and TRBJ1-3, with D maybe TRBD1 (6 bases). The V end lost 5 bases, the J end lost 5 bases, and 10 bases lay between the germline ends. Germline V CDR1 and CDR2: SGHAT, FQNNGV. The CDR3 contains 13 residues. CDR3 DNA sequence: TGTGCCAGCAGCCGGGGACAACGAAACACCATATATTTT. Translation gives CASSRGQRNTIYF.

The chain's CDR3 is CASSQPSGGFTDTQYF. CDR3 nucleotides: TGTGCCAGCAGCCAACCTAGCGGGGGGTTCACAGATACGCAGTATTTT. The J gene is TRBJ2-3, the V gene TRBV4-2, with 11 bases fitting TRBD2. This CDR3 region has 16 residues. Germline V gene sequence: CDR1 LGHNA, CDR2 YNFKEQ. Losses at the gene ends were 2 bases for V and 2 bases for J; bases not matched to a gene: 3.

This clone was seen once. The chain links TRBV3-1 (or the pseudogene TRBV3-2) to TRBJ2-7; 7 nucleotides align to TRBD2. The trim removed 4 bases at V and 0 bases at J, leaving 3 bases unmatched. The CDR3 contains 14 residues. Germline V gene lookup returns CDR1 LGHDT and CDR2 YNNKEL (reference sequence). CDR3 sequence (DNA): TGTGCCAGCAGCCCTCCGGGGGGCTCCTACGAGCAGTACTTC. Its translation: CASSPPGGSYEQYF.

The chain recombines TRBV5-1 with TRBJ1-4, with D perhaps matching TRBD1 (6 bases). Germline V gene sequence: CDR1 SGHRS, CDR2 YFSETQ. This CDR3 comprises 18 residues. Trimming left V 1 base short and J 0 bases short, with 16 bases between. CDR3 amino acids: CASSLSQQGAATNEKLFF. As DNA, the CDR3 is TGCGCCAGCAGCTTGAGCCAACAGGGAGCGGCAACTAATGAAAAACTGTTTTTT. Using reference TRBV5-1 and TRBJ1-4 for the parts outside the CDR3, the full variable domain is KAGVTQTPRYLIKTRGQQVTLSCSPISGHRSVSWYQQTPGQGLQFLFEYFSETQRNKGNFPGRFSGRQFSNSRSEMNVSTLELGDSALYLCASSLSQQGAATNEKLFFGSGTQLSVL.

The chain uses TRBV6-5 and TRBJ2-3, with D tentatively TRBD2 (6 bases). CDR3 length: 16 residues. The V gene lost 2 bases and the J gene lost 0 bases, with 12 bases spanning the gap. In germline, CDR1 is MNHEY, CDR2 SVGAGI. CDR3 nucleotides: TGTGCCAGCAGTTACCATCGGGGGAGAAGCACAGATACGCAGTATTTT. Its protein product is CASSYHRGRSTDTQYF.

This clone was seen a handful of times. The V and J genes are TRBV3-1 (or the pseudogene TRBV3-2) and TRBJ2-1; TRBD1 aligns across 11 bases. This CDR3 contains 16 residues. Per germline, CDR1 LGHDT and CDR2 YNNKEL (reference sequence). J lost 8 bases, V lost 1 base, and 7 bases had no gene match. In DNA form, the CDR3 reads TGTGCCAGCAGCCAAGTCCGGGACAGGGGGTGGGATGAGCAGTTCTTC. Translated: CASSQVRDRGWDEQFF.

This chain's CDR3 is CASSGRAGDTGELFF. The CDR3 region has the DNA TGTGCCAGCAGCGGGAGGGCTGGGGACACCGGGGAGCTGTTTTTT. V and J are TRBV2 and TRBJ2-2; 8 nucleotides align to TRBD2. Germline V gene sequence: CDR1 SNHLY, CDR2 FYNNEI. Trimming removed 6 bases from V and 3 bases from J; junction bases left unmatched: 6. The CDR3 is 15 amino acids. The whole variable domain, remainder taken from reference TRBV2 and TRBJ2-2, is EPEVTQTPSHQVTQMGQEVILRCVPISNHLYFYWYRQILGQKVEFLVSFYNNEISEKSEIFDDQFSVERPDGSNFTLKIRSTKLEDSAMYFCASSGRAGDTGELFFGEGSRLTVL.

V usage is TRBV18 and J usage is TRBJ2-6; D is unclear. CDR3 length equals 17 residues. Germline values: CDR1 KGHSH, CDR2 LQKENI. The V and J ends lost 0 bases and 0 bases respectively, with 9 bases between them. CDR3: CASSPPGSLSGANVLTF. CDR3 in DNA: TGTGCCAGCTCACCACCGGGCAGCCTCTCTGGGGCCAACGTCCTGACTTTC.

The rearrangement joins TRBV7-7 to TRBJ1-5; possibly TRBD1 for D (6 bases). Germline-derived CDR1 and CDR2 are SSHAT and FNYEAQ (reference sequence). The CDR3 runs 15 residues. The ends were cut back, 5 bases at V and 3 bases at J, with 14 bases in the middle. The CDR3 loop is CASSPGQQTNQPQHF. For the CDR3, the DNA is TGTGCCAGCAGCCCCGGACAGCAAACCAATCAGCCCCAGCATTTT.

The CDR3 DNA reads as TGTGCCAGCAGTTACGTAGCGGGGGGGCCGGGACGGTCAGATACGCAGTATTTT. The encoded protein is CASSYVAGGPGRSDTQYF. The chain joins TRBV6-2 or TRBV6-3 to TRBJ2-3; 11 bases map to TRBD2. The CDR3 runs 18 residues. The germline V gene has CDR1 MNHEY and CDR2 SVGEGT. V lost 2 bases to trimming and J lost 4 bases; unmatched junction nucleotides: 11.

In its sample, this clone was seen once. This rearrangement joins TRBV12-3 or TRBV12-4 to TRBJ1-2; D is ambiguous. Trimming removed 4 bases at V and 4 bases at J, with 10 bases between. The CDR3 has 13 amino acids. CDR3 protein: CASSSEQFYGYTF. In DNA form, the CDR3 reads TGTGCCAGCAGTTCCGAACAATTCTATGGCTACACCTTC.

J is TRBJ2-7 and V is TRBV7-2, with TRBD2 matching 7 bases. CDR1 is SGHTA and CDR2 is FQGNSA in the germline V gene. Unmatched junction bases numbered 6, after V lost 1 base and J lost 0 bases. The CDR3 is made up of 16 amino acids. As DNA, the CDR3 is TGTGCCAGCAGCTTAGGGCCCGGGGGGAGCTCCTACGAGCAGTACTTC. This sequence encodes CASSLGPGGSSYEQYF.

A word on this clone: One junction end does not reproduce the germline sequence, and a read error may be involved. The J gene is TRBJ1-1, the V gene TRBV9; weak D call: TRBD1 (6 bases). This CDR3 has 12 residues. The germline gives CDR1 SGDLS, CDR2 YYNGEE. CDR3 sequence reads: CASSVLTGPTIF. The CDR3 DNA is TGTGCCAGCAGCGTTCTTACAGGGCCGACAATCTTT.

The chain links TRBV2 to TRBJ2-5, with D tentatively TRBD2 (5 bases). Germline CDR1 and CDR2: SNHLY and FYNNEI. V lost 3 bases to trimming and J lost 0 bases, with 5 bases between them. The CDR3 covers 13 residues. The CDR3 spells CASSEDYQETQYF. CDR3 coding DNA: TGTGCCAGCAGTGAGGACTACCAAGAGACCCAGTACTTC.

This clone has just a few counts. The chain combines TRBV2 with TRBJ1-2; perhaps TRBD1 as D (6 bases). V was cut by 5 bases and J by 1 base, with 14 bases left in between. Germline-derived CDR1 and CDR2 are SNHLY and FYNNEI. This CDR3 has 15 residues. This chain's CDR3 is CASSPDRSINYGYTF. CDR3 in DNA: TGTGCCAGCAGTCCCGACAGGAGCATTAACTATGGCTACACCTTC.

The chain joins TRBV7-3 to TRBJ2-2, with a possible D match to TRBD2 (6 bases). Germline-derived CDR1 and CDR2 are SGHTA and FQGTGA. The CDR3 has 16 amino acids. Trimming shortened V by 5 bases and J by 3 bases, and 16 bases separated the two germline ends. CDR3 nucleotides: TGTGCCAGCAGCCGTGTCGGCGGGGTGGACACCGGGGAGCTGTTTTTT. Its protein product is CASSRVGGVDTGELFF.